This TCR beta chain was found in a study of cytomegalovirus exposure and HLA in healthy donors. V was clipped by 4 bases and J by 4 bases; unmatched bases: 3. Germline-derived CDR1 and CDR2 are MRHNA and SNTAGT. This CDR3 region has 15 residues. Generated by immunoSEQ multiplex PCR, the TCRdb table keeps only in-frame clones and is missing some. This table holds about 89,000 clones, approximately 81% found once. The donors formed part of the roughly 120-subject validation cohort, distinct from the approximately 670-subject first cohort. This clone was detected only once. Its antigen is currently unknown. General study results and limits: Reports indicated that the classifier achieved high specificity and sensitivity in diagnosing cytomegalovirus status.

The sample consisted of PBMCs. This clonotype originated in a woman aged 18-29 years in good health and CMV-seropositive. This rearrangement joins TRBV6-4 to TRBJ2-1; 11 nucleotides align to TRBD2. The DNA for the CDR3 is TGTGCCAGCAGTGCTAGCGGGGGGTCATACAATGAGCAGTTCTTC. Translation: CASSASGGSYNEQFF.